This TCR beta chain came from a study of cytomegalovirus exposure and HLA in healthy donors. 60 Vbeta and 13 Jbeta primers were used in PCR. Assay: immunoSEQ multiplex PCR; the TCRdb copy retains only in-frame clones and omits some. Among roughly 150,000 clones, 75% were seen once, and the ten largest hold 6% to 8.5%. Comment on this clone: Its antigen remains unidentified. The junction shows a germline mismatch at one end, possibly a read error.

Study outcomes and limitations: Later analysis demonstrated an association between a missense DCLRE1C variant and TCR beta V- and J-gene trimming. There were several of the most significant clusters that appeared linked to common viral pathogens in a later analysis. Specificity of a few CMV-associated chains for CMV antigens was verified in vitro. Later findings reportedly placed an Asian-associated ancestry cluster below the approximately 670-donor mean for N-insertions.

CDR1 is MGHRA and CDR2 is YSYEKL in the germline V gene. The CDR3 is 14 residues long. The sequence came from a man aged 30 to 39 in good health and CMV-seronegative. The chain combines TRBV4-1 with TRBJ1-5, with TRBD1 matching 7 bases. The sequenced material came from PBMCs. CDR3 DNA: TGCGCCAGCAGCCAAGACTGGGGGTTAGGTCCAGGGGGGTTT. This translates into CASSQDWGLGPGGF.